The 8 T cell receptor beta chains given below trace back to one sample, sequenced in a study of control samples from healthy donors and cancer patients. Sequencing used immunoSEQ multiplex PCR; TCRdb keeps in-frame clones, though not all of them. This repertoire shows 70,000 or so clones, roughly 86% found once; its top ten account for around 20%. The source material was PBMCs. The receptor source for this set is a man aged 55 to 69 with lung cancer.

This clone was counted only a few times. The chain employs TRBV5-6 and TRBJ1-1, with TRBD1 identical over 8 bases. J was trimmed by 1 base and V by 2 bases; bases with no gene match: 10. The CDR3 totals 17 residues. Germline loops: CDR1 SGHDT, CDR2 YYEEEE. In DNA, the CDR3 is TGTGCCAGCAGCTTAGACGGGACAGGTAGGCCGAACACTGAAGCTTTCTTT. This translates into CASSLDGTGRPNTEAFF. Complete variable domain (other parts from reference TRBV5-6 and TRBJ1-1): DAGVTQSPTHLIKTRGQQVTLRCSPKSGHDTVSWYQQALGQGPQFIFQYYEEEERQRGNFPDRFSGHQFPNYSSELNVNALLLGDSALYLCASSLDGTGRPNTEAFFGQGTRLTVV.

The chain carries TRBV5-1 and TRBJ2-5; D gene unclear. The CDR3 runs 14 residues. Germline loops: CDR1 SGHRS, CDR2 YFSETQ. Trimming cost V 0 bases and J 2 bases, with 8 bases left between them. The CDR3 spells CASSLATVQETQYF. The CDR3 region has the DNA TGCGCCAGCAGCTTGGCCACAGTGCAAGAGACCCAGTACTTC.

The chain joins TRBV6-5 to TRBJ2-7; D is uncertain. This CDR3 is built from 16 residues. Trimming pared 0 bases from V and 2 bases from J, leaving 14 bases between. The germline V gene encodes CDR1 MNHEY and CDR2 SVGAGI. The CDR3 DNA is TGTGCCAGCAGTTACTCATCCCGGACGGATACCTACGAGCAGTACGTC. Translation: CASSYSSRTDTYEQYV.

V is TRBV7-2 and J is TRBJ2-3, with unresolved D. This CDR3 region has 13 residues. The V end was cut by 1 base, the J end by 6 bases, with 8 bases between. Per germline, CDR1 SGHTA and CDR2 FQGNSA. CDR3 sequence: CASSLGVRDTQYF. CDR3 sequence (DNA): TGTGCCAGCAGCTTAGGGGTGAGGGATACGCAGTATTTT.

This sequence joins TRBV6-4 and TRBJ2-2, with D possibly being TRBD1 (6 bases). The CDR3 totals 16 residues. Germline lookup yields CDR1 MRHNA and CDR2 SNTAGT. Trimming stripped 0 bases from V and 4 bases from J, with 12 bases between. CDR3 bases: TGTGCCAGCAGTGACTCAGGAAGAGGGGGCACCGGGGAGCTGTTTTTT. Its translation: CASSDSGRGGTGELFF.

The chain is built from TRBV27 and TRBJ2-2; D gene uncertain. Per the germline V gene, CDR1 is MNHEY and CDR2 is SMNVEV (reference sequence). CDR3 size: 14 residues. Trimming took off 2 bases at V and 3 bases at J, with 7 bases between the two ends. CDR3 residues: CASSLRADTGELFF. The DNA for the CDR3 is TGTGCCAGCAGTTTAAGGGCCGACACCGGGGAGCTGTTTTTT.

The chain uses TRBV4-2 and TRBJ1-2; 12 bases fit TRBD1. Germline V CDR1 and CDR2: LGHNA, YNFKEQ. The CDR3 is 16 residues long. The J segment lost 8 bases and the V segment lost 3 bases, leaving 10 bases of the junction unmatched. The CDR3 reads CASSQDPGQGARGYTF. CDR3 nucleotide sequence: TGTGCCAGCAGCCAGGATCCGGGACAGGGGGCTAGGGGCTACACCTTC.

V and J are TRBV5-1 and TRBJ1-5; D is undetermined. This CDR3 comprises 13 residues. Germline V gene data show CDR1 as SGHRS and CDR2 as YFSETQ. The V gene lost 3 bases and the J gene lost 1 base, with 5 bases spanning the gap. The DNA for the CDR3 is TGCGCCAGCAGCTATGGGAGCAATCAGCCCCAGCATTTT. It translates to CASSYGSNQPQHF. Variable domain in full (rest from reference TRBV5-1 and TRBJ1-5): KAGVTQTPRYLIKTRGQQVTLSCSPISGHRSVSWYQQTPGQGLQFLFEYFSETQRNKGNFPGRFSGRQFSNSRSEMNVSTLELGDSALYLCASSYGSNQPQHFGDGTRLSIL.